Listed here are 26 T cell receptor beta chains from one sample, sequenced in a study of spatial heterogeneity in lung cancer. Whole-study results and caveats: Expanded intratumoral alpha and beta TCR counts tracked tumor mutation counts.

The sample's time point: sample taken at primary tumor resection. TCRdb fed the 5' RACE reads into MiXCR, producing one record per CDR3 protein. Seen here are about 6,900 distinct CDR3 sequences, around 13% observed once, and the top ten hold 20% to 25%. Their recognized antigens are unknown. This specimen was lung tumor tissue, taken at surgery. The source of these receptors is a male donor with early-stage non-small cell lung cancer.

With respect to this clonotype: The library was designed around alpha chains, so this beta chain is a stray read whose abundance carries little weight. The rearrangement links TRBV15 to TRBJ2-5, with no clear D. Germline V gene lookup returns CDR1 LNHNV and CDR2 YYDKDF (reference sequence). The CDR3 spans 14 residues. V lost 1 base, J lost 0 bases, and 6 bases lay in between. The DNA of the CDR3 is TGTGCCACCAGCAGAGTACAGTACCAAGAGACCCAGTACTTC. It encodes CATSRVQYQETQYF.

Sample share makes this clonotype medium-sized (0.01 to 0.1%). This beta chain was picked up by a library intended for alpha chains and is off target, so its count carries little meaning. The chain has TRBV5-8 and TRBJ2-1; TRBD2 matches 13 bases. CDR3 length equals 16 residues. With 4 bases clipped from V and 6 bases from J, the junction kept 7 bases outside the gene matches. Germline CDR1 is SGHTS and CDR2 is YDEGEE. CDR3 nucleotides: TGTGCCAGCAGCGGGATACGGACTAGCGGGAGCAATGAGCAGTTCTTC. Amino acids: CASSGIRTSGSNEQFF.

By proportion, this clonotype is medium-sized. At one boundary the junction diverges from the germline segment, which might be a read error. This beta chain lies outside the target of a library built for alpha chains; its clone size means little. The CDR3 DNA reads as TGCGACAACAGGTCCGGGTCGGGAGAGACCCAGTACTTC. This sequence encodes CDNRSGSGETQYF. The chain carries TRBV28 and TRBJ2-5, with D perhaps TRBD1 (5 bases). This CDR3 is built from 13 residues. Germline assignment: CDR1 MDHEN and CDR2 SYDVKM.

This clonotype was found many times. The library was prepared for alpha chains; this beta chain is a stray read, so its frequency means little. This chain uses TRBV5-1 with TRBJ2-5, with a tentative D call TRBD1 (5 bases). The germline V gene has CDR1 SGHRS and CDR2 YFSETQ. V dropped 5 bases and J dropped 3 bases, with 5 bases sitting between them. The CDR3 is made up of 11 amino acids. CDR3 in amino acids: CASRQEETQYF. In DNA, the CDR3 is TGCGCCAGCAGACAGGAAGAGACCCAGTACTTC.

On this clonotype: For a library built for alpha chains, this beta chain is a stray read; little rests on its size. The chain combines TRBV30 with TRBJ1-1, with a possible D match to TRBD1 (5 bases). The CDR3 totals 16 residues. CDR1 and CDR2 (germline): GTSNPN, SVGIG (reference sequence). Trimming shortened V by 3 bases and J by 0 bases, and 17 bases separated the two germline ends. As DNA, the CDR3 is TGTGCCTGGAGACTGTACATGACAGCTTTGAACACTGAAGCTTTCTTT. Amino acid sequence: CAWRLYMTALNTEAFF.

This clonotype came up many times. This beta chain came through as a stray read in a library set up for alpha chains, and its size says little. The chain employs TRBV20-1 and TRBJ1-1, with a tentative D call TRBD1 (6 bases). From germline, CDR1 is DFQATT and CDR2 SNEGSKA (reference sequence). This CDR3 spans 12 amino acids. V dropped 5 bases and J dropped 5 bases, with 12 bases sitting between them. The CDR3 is CSAHRAGTEAFF. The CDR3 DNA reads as TGCAGTGCTCACAGGGCCGGTACTGAAGCTTTCTTT.

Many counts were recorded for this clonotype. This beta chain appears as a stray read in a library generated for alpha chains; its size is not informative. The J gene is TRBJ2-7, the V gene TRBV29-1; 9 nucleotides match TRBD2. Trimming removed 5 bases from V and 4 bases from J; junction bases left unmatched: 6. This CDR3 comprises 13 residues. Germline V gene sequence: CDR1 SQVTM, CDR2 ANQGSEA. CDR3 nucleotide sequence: TGCAGCGTTTATAGCGGGAGTAGGTACGAGCAGTACTTC. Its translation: CSVYSGSRYEQYF.

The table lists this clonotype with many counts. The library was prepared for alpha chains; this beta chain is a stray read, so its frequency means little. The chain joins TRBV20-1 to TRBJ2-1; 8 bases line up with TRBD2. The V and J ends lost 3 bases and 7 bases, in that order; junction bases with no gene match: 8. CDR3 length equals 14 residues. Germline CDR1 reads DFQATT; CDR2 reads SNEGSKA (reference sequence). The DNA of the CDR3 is TGCAGTGCTAGTAGGAGCGGGAGAATTAATGAGCAGTTCTTC. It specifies CSASRSGRINEQFF.

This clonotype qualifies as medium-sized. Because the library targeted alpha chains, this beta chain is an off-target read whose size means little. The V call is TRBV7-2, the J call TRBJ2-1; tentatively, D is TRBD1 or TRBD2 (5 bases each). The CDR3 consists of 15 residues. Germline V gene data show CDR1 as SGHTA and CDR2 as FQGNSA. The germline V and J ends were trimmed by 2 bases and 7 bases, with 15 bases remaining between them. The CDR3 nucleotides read TGTGCCAGCAGCTTAACCGGGGTGGGGCTTAATGAGCAGTTCTTC. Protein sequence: CASSLTGVGLNEQFF.

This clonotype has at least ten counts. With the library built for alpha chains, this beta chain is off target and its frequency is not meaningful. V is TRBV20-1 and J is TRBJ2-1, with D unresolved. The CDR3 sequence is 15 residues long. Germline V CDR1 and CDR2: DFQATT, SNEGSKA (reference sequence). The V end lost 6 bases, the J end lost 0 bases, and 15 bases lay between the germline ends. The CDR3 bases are TGCAGTGCAACCACACGGAGATTCTCCTACAATGAGCAGTTCTTC. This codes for CSATTRRFSYNEQFF.

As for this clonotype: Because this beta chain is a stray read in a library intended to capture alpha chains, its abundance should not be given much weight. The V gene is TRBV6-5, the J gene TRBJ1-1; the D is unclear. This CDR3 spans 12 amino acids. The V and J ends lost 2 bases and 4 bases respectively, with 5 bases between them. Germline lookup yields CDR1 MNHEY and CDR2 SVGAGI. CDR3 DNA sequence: TGTGCCAGCAGTTACGGCGGCACTGAAGCTTTCTTT. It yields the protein CASSYGGTEAFF.

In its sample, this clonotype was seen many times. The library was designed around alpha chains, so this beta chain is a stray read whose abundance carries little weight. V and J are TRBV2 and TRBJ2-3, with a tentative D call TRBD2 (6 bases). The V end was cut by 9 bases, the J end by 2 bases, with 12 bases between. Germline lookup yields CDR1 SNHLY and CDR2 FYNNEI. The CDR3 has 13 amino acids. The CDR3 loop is CASVADFTDTQYF. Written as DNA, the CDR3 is TGTGCCAGTGTAGCGGACTTCACAGATACGCAGTATTTT.

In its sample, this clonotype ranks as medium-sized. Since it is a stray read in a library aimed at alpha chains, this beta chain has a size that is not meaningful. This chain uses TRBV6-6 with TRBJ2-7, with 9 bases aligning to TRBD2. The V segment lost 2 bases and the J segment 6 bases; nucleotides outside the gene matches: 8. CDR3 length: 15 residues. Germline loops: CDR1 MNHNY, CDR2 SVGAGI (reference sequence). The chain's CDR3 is CASSYPGGRAAEQYF. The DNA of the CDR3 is TGTGCCAGCAGTTACCCGGGCGGGAGGGCCGCCGAGCAGTACTTC.

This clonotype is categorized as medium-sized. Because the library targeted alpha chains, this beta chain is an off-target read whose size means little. CDR3 DNA: TGTGCCAGCAGCTTGAAAGTCCCCCCAGAGACCCAGTACTTC. Residues: CASSLKVPPETQYF. V gene TRBV5-6 combines with J gene TRBJ2-5; no clear D gene. CDR1 SGHDT and CDR2 YYEEEE come from the germline V gene. Trimming removed 1 base at V and 4 bases at J, with 11 bases between. This CDR3 has 14 residues.

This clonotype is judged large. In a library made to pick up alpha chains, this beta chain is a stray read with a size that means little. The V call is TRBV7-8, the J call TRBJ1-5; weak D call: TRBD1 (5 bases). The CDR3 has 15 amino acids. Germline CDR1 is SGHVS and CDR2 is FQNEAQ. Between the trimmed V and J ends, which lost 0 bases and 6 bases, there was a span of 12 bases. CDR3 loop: CASSLAIRGSQPQHF. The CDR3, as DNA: TGTGCCAGCAGCTTAGCAATAAGGGGATCTCAGCCCCAGCATTTT.

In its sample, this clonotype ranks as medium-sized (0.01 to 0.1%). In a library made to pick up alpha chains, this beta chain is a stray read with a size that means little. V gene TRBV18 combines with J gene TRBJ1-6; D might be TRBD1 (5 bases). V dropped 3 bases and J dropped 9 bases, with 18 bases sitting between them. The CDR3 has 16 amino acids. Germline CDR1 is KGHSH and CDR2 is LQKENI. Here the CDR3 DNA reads TGTGCCAGCTCACCTCAATCGGGACTCGCATTTTCACCCCTCCACTTT. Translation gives CASSPQSGLAFSPLHF. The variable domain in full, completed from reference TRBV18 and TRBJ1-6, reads NAGVMQNPRHLVRRRGQEARLRCSPMKGHSHVYWYRQLPEEGLKFMVYLQKENIIDESGMPKERFSAEFPKEGPSILRIQQVVRGDSAAYFCASSPQSGLAFSPLHFGNGTRLTVT.

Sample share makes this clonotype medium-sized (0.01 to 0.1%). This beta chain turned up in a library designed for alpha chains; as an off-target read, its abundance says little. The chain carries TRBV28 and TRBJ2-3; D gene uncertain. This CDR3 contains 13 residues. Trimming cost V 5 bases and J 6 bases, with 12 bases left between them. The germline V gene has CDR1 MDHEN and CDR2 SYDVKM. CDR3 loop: CASSTPSGDTQYF. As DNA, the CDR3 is TGTGCCAGCAGTACCCCATCCGGGGATACGCAGTATTTT.

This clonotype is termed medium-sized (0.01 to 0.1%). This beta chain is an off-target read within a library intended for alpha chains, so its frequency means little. In DNA form, the CDR3 reads TGTGCCAGCAGCTTAGCGCTGACAGGGGTAACGCATTCACCCCTCCACTTT. Its protein product is CASSLALTGVTHSPLHF. The genes are TRBV7-9 and TRBJ1-6; TRBD1 aligns across 8 bases. The CDR3 has 17 residues. From germline, CDR1 is SEHNR and CDR2 FQNEAQ (reference sequence). The ends lost 0 bases at V and 8 bases at J; junction bases unmatched: 9. The whole variable domain, filled in from reference TRBV7-9 and TRBJ1-6, reads DTGVSQNPRHKITKRGQNVTFRCDPISEHNRLYWYRQTLGQGPEFLTYFQNEAQLEKSRLLSDRFSAERPKGSFSTLEIQRTEQGDSAMYLCASSLALTGVTHSPLHFGNGTRLTVT.

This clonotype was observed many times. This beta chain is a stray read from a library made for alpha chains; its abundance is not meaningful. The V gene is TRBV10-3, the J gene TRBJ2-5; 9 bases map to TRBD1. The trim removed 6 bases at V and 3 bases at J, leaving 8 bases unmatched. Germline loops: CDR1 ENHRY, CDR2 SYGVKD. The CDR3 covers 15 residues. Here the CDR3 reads CAISGDREVKETQYF. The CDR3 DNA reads TGTGCCATCAGCGGGGACAGGGAGGTGAAAGAGACCCAGTACTTC.

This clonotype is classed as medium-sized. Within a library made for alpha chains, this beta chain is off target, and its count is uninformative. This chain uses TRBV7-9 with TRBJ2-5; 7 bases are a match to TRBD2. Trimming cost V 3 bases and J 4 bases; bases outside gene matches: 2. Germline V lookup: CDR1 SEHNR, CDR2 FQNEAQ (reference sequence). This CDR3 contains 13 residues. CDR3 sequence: CASSFIAGETQYF. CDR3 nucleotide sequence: TGTGCCAGCAGCTTCATAGCGGGAGAGACCCAGTACTTC. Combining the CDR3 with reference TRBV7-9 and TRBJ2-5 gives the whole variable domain DTGVSQNPRHKITKRGQNVTFRCDPISEHNRLYWYRQTLGQGPEFLTYFQNEAQLEKSRLLSDRFSAERPKGSFSTLEIQRTEQGDSAMYLCASSFIAGETQYFGPGTRLLVL.

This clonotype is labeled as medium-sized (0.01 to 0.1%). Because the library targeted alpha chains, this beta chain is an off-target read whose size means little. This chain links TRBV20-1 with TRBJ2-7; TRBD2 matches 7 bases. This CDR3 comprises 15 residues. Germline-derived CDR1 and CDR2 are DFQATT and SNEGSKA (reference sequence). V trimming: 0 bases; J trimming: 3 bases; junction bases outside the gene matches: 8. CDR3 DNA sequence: TGCAGTGCTAGAGATGGGGAGGGCCCATTCTACGAGCAGTACTTC. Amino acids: CSARDGEGPFYEQYF.

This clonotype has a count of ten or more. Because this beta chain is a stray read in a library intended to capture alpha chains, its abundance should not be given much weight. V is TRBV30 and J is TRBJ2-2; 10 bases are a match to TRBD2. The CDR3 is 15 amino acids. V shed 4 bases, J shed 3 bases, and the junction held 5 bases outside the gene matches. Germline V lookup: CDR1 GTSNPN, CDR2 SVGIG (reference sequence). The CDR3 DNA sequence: TGTGCCTGGAATAGCGGGAGGACGGACACCGGGGAGCTGTTTTTT. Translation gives CAWNSGRTDTGELFF. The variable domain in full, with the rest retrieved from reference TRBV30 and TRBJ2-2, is SQTIHQWPATLVQPVGSPLSLECTVEGTSNPNLYWYRQAAGRGLQLLFYSVGIGQISSEVPQNLSASRPQDRQFILSSKKLLLSDSGFYLCAWNSGRTDTGELFFGEGSRLTVL.

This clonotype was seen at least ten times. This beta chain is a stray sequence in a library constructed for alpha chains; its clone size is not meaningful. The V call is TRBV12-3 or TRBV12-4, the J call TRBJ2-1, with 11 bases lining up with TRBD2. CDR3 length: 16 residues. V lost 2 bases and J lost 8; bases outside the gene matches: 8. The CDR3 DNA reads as TGTGCCAGCAGTTTAACTTTAGCGGGAGGGCCTCATGAGCAGTTCTTC. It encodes CASSLTLAGGPHEQFF.

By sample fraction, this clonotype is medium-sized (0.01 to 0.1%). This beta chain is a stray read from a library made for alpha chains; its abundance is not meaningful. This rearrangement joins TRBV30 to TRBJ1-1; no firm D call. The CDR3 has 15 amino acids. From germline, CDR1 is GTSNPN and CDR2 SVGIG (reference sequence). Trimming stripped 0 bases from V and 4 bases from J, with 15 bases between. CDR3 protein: CAWSVIGAASTEAFF. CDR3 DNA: TGTGCCTGGAGTGTGATTGGAGCCGCGAGCACTGAAGCTTTCTTT.

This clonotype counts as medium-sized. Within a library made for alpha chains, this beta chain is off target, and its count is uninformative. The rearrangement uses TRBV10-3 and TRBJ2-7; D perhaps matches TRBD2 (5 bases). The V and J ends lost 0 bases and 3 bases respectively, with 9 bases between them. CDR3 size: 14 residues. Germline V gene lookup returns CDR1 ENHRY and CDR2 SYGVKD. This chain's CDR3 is CAISESGRHYEQYF. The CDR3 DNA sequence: TGTGCCATCAGTGAGTCTGGGAGACACTACGAGCAGTACTTC.

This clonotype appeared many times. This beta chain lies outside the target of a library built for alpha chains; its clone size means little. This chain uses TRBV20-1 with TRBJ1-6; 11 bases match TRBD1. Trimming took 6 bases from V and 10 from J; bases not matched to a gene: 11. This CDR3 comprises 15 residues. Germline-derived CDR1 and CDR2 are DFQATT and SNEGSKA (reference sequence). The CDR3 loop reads CSAPTLRDRGSPLHF. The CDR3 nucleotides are TGCAGTGCCCCAACTCTCCGGGACAGGGGGTCACCCCTCCACTTT.